The 19 T cell receptor beta chains presented below share a single source sample, sequenced in a study of neurological immune-mediated disorders. TCRdb re-derived calls from the 5' RACE reads in MiXCR, one entry per CDR3 protein. This sample carries tens of thousands of distinct CDR3 sequences, 17% of them seen once, and the ten largest clones take 15%. The sample taken for sequencing was PBMCs. These receptors were collected from a woman between 40 and 55 years old in good health.

This clonotype was detected ten times or more. V usage is TRBV12-3 or TRBV12-4 and J usage is TRBJ2-3; D is unclear. The V end was cut by 1 base, the J end by 2 bases, with 10 bases between. This CDR3 spans 15 amino acids. CDR3 in amino acids: CASSLGGWNTDTQYF. In DNA, the CDR3 is TGTGCCAGCAGTTTAGGCGGCTGGAACACAGATACGCAGTATTTT.

This clonotype was counted ten times or more. The chain is built from TRBV4-1 and TRBJ1-4, with D maybe TRBD1 (5 bases). Per germline, CDR1 MGHRA and CDR2 YSYEKL. This CDR3 is 15 amino acids long. V lost 3 bases and J lost 5, with 13 bases in between. CDR3 loop: CASSQAGTGNEKLFF. Here the CDR3 DNA reads TGCGCCAGCAGCCAGGCCGGGACCGGGAATGAAAAACTGTTTTTT.

This clonotype was detected ten times or more. The V gene is TRBV6-2 or TRBV6-3, the J gene TRBJ2-7; tentatively, D is TRBD2 (6 bases). The V gene lost 8 bases and the J gene lost 4 bases, with 15 bases spanning the gap. CDR1 is MNHEY and CDR2 is SVGEGT in the germline V gene. The CDR3 extends over 13 amino acids. CDR3 region: CASRGPSGYEQYF. In DNA, the CDR3 is TGTGCCAGCCGGGGACCGAGCGGGTACGAGCAGTACTTC.

There are many counts of this clonotype. The chain recombines TRBV20-1 with TRBJ1-1; D gene ambiguous. The CDR3 length is 13 residues. V was clipped by 4 bases and J by 4 bases, with 13 bases between them. Germline CDR1 reads DFQATT; CDR2 reads SNEGSKA (reference sequence). The CDR3 DNA sequence: TGCAGTGCTATGGAGGGAACCCTCACTGAAGCTTTCTTT. Protein sequence: CSAMEGTLTEAFF.

This clonotype appeared many times. This chain joins TRBV6-1 and TRBJ2-3; TRBD1 aligns across 7 bases. V gave up 1 base and J gave up 1 base; unmatched junction bases: 5. The CDR3 loop spans 16 amino acids. Germline lookup yields CDR1 MNHNS and CDR2 SASEGT. In DNA, the CDR3 is TGTGCCAGCAGTGAAGAGAGGGGGCTCGGCACAGATACGCAGTATTTT. Protein: CASSEERGLGTDTQYF.

This clonotype has at least ten counts. The gene calls are TRBV7-2 and TRBJ2-2, with 9 bases that match TRBD1. The CDR3 length is 14 residues. Germline lookup yields CDR1 SGHTA and CDR2 FQGNSA. With V trimmed by 3 bases and J by 5 bases, 1 base remained unmatched. The CDR3 sequence is CASSFDRGTGELFF. CDR3 DNA: TGTGCCAGCAGCTTTGACAGGGGGACCGGGGAGCTGTTTTTT.

This clonotype came up many times. This sequence joins TRBV7-2 and TRBJ2-1; D perhaps matches TRBD1 (6 bases). The V gene lost 5 bases and the J gene lost 3 bases, with 11 bases spanning the gap. Germline V CDR1 and CDR2: SGHTA, FQGNSA. This CDR3 has 14 amino acids. CDR3 sequence reads: CASSTRTDYNEQFF. The DNA of the CDR3 is TGTGCCAGCAGCACCCGGACAGACTACAATGAGCAGTTCTTC.

V gene TRBV18 combines with J gene TRBJ2-2; D remains ambiguous. CDR3 length: 13 amino acids. Deletions cut 3 bases from V and 5 bases from J, with 7 bases between. Germline values: CDR1 KGHSH, CDR2 LQKENI. The CDR3 loop reads CASSPLVTGELFF. DNA for the CDR3: TGTGCCAGCTCACCGCTCGTAACCGGGGAGCTGTTTTTT.

This clonotype has just a few counts. The chain uses TRBV7-6 and TRBJ2-2; tentative D call: TRBD2 (6 bases). V was clipped by 6 bases and J by 3 bases, with 11 bases between them. The CDR3 spans 14 residues. Germline V CDR1 and CDR2: SGHVS, FNYEAQ. CDR3 in amino acids: CASRISGYTGELFF. CDR3 DNA sequence: TGTGCCAGCAGAATTAGCGGCTACACCGGGGAGCTGTTTTTT.

This clonotype has at least ten counts. The chain recombines TRBV24-1 with TRBJ1-1, with a weak D call TRBD1 (5 bases). CDR1 and CDR2 (germline): KGHDR, SFDVKD. CDR3 length: 13 residues. Trimming stripped 2 bases from V and 11 bases from J, with 14 bases between. Written as DNA, the CDR3 is TGTGCCACCAGTGATTCTGGAGGGACTCGGGCTTTCTTT. Translated, it gives CATSDSGGTRAFF.

The chain joins TRBV7-9 to TRBJ1-1; D perhaps matches TRBD1 (6 bases). V shed 3 bases and J shed 4 bases, with 18 bases lying between them. Germline values: CDR1 SEHNR, CDR2 FQNEAQ (reference sequence). The CDR3 is made up of 16 amino acids. The CDR3 here is CASSFKGGGGFTEAFF. Here the CDR3 DNA reads TGTGCCAGCAGCTTTAAAGGGGGGGGCGGATTCACTGAAGCTTTCTTT.

This clonotype was seen many times. V usage is TRBV7-2 and J usage is TRBJ2-5, with a weak D call TRBD1 (6 bases). The V end was cut by 7 bases, the J end by 1 base, with 19 bases between. The CDR3 is 16 residues long. Germline V lookup: CDR1 SGHTA, CDR2 FQGNSA. The CDR3 loop is CASKRTGRGSQETQYF. The CDR3 nucleotides read TGTGCCAGCAAACGAACAGGGAGAGGGTCCCAAGAGACCCAGTACTTC. The whole variable domain, filled in from reference TRBV7-2 and TRBJ2-5, reads GAGVSQSPSNKVTEKGKDVELRCDPISGHTALYWYRQSLGQGLEFLIYFQGNSAPDKSGLPSDRFSAERTGGSVSTLTIQRTQQEDSAVYLCASKRTGRGSQETQYFGPGTRLLVL.

Details on this clonotype: In this CDR3 the conserved last residue, phenylalanine or tryptophan, is missing, so a read error is likely. The DNA is left out, because the CDR3 cannot be placed on it with certainty; the CDR3 is given as TCRdb lists it. The chain recombines TRBV4-1 with TRBJ2-5; TRBD2, the D gene given by the table, was not confirmed from the DNA. Germline CDR1 reads MGHRA; CDR2 reads YSYEKL. The CDR3 has 9 amino acids, counting both end residues. The CDR3 reads CASSLGLAG.

The V gene is TRBV5-1, the J gene TRBJ2-7, with D uncertain. V lost 1 base to trimming and J lost 0 bases, with 5 bases between them. CDR1 SGHRS and CDR2 YFSETQ come from the germline V gene. This CDR3 is 13 amino acids long. The CDR3 protein is CASSLIVSYEQYV. DNA for the CDR3: TGCGCCAGCAGCTTGATAGTCTCCTACGAGCAGTACGTC.

This clonotype was seen ten or more times. V is TRBV29-1 and J is TRBJ2-2, with 9 bases identical to TRBD2. The CDR3 has 14 residues. The germline V gene encodes CDR1 SQVTM and CDR2 ANQGSEA. The V gene end was trimmed by 7 bases and the J gene end by 5 bases; junction bases not matched to a gene: 8. The CDR3 sequence: CSASGTIGTGELFF. The DNA for the CDR3 is TGCAGCGCTAGCGGGACAATCGGGACCGGGGAGCTGTTTTTT.

This clonotype was found many times. The chain links TRBV5-5 to TRBJ1-4, with D perhaps TRBD1 (6 bases). V gave up 4 bases and J gave up 10 bases, with 20 bases separating them. This CDR3 contains 15 residues. Germline V gives CDR1 SGHKS, CDR2 YYEKEE (reference sequence). The chain's CDR3 is CASSADDRQWGKLFF. DNA for the CDR3: TGTGCCAGCAGCGCCGACGACAGGCAGTGGGGAAAACTGTTTTTT.

This rearrangement joins TRBV4-3 to TRBJ2-3; D perhaps matches TRBD1 (5 bases). The CDR3 sequence is 16 residues long. The V and J ends lost 0 bases and 1 base respectively, with 11 bases between them. Germline V gene sequence: CDR1 LGHNA, CDR2 YSLEER. CDR3 nucleotide sequence: TGCGCCAGCAGCCAAGAAGCTACAGGTCGCACAGATACGCAGTATTTT. It translates to CASSQEATGRTDTQYF.

The chain has TRBV9 and TRBJ2-2, with TRBD2 matching over 9 bases. Germline values: CDR1 SGDLS, CDR2 YYNGEE. The CDR3 sequence is 17 residues long. With 3 bases clipped from V and 2 bases from J, the junction kept 8 bases outside the gene matches. The CDR3 sequence is CASSAFGSGGNTGELFF. CDR3 in DNA: TGTGCCAGCAGCGCCTTTGGTAGCGGGGGAAACACCGGGGAGCTGTTTTTT.

This clonotype was counted between two and nine times. The rearrangement links TRBV24-1 to TRBJ1-3; the D gene is possibly TRBD1 (5 bases). Trimming removed 7 bases from V and 5 bases from J, with 20 bases in between. Germline CDR1 reads KGHDR; CDR2 reads SFDVKD. This CDR3 contains 16 residues. CDR3 in amino acids: CATRQWTPSLRNTIYF. In DNA form, the CDR3 reads TGTGCCACCAGGCAATGGACACCCTCACTTAGAAACACCATATATTTT.